Here is one T cell receptor beta chain with its context. The sample is drawn from a study of blood T cell repertoires in COVID-19. This CDR3 is built from 17 residues. In germline, CDR1 is LNHNV, CDR2 YYDKDF (reference sequence). V lost 0 bases and J lost 7; bases outside the gene matches: 11. In the original processing: Researchers report that nucleated cell counts were estimated from reference gene primer amplification. Assay: immunoSEQ multiplex PCR; the TCRdb copy retains only in-frame clones and omits some. The V and J calls and clone size are taken from that table; D and trimming were inferred from the DNA. The sample has about 200,000 clones, 87% seen once.

V and J are TRBV15 and TRBJ2-1; 8 bases match TRBD1. The sample consisted of peripheral blood. This clonotype was sampled from a man in his sixties who had recovered from COVID-19. The CDR3 DNA reads as TGTGCCACCAGCAGAGATCTCCCAGGGGGCTCCTGGAATGAGCAGTTCTTC. Translation gives CATSRDLPGGSWNEQFF.